These 20 T cell receptor beta chains came from one sample sequenced in a study of blood T cell repertoires in COVID-19. The repertoire was sequenced with immunoSEQ multiplex PCR; TCRdb's copy has only in-frame clones and lacks some. Of fewer than 250,000 clones listed, less than 90% were seen once; the top ten hold 15% to 20%. The sample taken for sequencing was peripheral blood. Source of these receptors: a young man with active or convalescent COVID-19.

There are a few counts of this clone. The chain links TRBV25-1 to TRBJ2-3, with 12 bases that match TRBD2. Germline CDR1 is MGHDK and CDR2 is SYGVNS. The CDR3 totals 15 residues. J was trimmed by 4 bases and V by 6 bases; bases with no gene match: 5. The CDR3 reads CASSPTSGRADTQYF. CDR3 coding DNA: TGTGCCAGCAGCCCGACTAGCGGGAGAGCAGATACGCAGTATTTT.

V usage is TRBV7-3 and J usage is TRBJ2-2; no definite D call. Germline CDR1 and CDR2: SGHTA and FQGTGA. Trimming pared 6 bases from V and 7 bases from J, leaving 9 bases between. There are 12 residues in the CDR3. This CDR3 is CASSNGGGELFF. In nucleotides, the CDR3 is TGTGCCAGCAGTAACGGCGGCGGGGAGCTGTTTTTT.

The rearrangement links TRBV4-3 to TRBJ2-2; 14 positions agree with TRBD2. Germline assignment: CDR1 LGHNA and CDR2 YSLEER. This CDR3 region has 19 residues. J was trimmed by 7 bases and V by 0 bases; bases with no gene match: 10. The CDR3 nucleotides are TGCGCCAGCAGCCAAGATGAACCGGGACTAGCGGGAGAAGGCGGGGAGCTGTTTTTT. Its protein is CASSQDEPGLAGEGGELFF.

Note on this clone: The sample contains more than one DNA sequence encoding this CDR3. The chain couples TRBV20-1 to TRBJ1-1; D unresolved. The CDR3 length is 12 residues. Trimming removed 3 bases at V and 1 base at J, with 6 bases between. The germline gives CDR1 DFQATT, CDR2 SNEGSKA (reference sequence). In DNA, the CDR3 is TGCAGTGCTAGTGGGAGGAACACTGAAGCTTTCTTT. It encodes CSASGRNTEAFF.

The rearrangement joins TRBV18 to TRBJ2-5, with D hard to call. V gave up 3 bases and J gave up 1 base, with 9 bases separating them. The length of the CDR3 is 14 residues. Germline values: CDR1 KGHSH, CDR2 LQKENI. CDR3 residues: CASSPSHSQETQYF. The CDR3 DNA is TGTGCCAGCTCACCGAGCCACAGCCAAGAGACCCAGTACTTC.

This clone was seen only once. The V gene is TRBV28, the J gene TRBJ1-2, with TRBD1 identical over 7 bases. Germline CDR1 is MDHEN and CDR2 is SYDVKM. V was clipped by 9 bases and J by 7 bases; unmatched bases: 17. This CDR3 contains 15 residues. CDR3 sequence reads: CASQRNQGESSGYTF. CDR3 sequence (DNA): TGTGCCAGTCAAAGAAATCAGGGGGAAAGTAGTGGCTACACCTTC.

The chain joins TRBV29-1 to TRBJ1-3; unclear D gene. This CDR3 region has 13 residues. The germline gives CDR1 SQVTM, CDR2 ANQGSEA. V lost 4 bases and J 1 base, leaving 8 bases between the germline ends. This CDR3 reads CSVGKRSGNTIYF. DNA for the CDR3: TGCAGCGTTGGGAAGCGTTCTGGAAACACCATATATTTT.

This rearrangement joins TRBV4-3 to TRBJ2-7; 7 positions agree with TRBD2. This CDR3 has 14 amino acids. CDR1 and CDR2 (germline): LGHNA, YSLEER. The V segment lost 1 base and the J segment 2 bases; nucleotides outside the gene matches: 2. CDR3: CASSQGLAPYEQYF. The CDR3 DNA reads as TGCGCCAGCAGCCAAGGACTAGCACCCTACGAGCAGTACTTC.

The rearrangement links TRBV9 to TRBJ2-1; 9 bases fit TRBD2. The V gene's germline CDR1 is SGDLS and CDR2 YYNGEE. The junction had 3 bases not matched to a gene; V was cut back by 0 bases and J by 5 bases. CDR3 length: 15 residues. CDR3 DNA: TGTGCCAGCAGCGTAGTTAGCGGGAGTAACAATGAGCAGTTCTTC. This sequence encodes CASSVVSGSNNEQFF.

The V call is TRBV6-5, the J call TRBJ1-6; 8 bases agree with TRBD1. J was trimmed by 6 bases and V by 2 bases; bases with no gene match: 6. The germline gives CDR1 MNHEY, CDR2 SVGAGI. CDR3 size: 16 residues. This CDR3 is CASSYQKQGGNSPLHF. CDR3 DNA: TGTGCCAGCAGTTACCAGAAACAGGGGGGTAATTCACCCCTCCACTTT.

The chain joins TRBV29-1 to TRBJ2-2; the D gene is possibly TRBD2 (6 bases). Between the trimmed V and J ends, which lost 4 bases and 6 bases, there was a span of 9 bases. CDR3 size: 12 residues. Per the germline V gene, CDR1 is SQVTM and CDR2 is ANQGSEA. CDR3 amino acids: CSVVGGSGELFF. The CDR3 DNA sequence: TGCAGCGTTGTGGGGGGATCCGGGGAGCTGTTTTTT.

The V call is TRBV4-1, the J call TRBJ2-3; 7 bases line up with TRBD2. The CDR3 loop spans 18 amino acids. Germline V CDR1 and CDR2: MGHRA, YSYEKL. V shed 1 base and J 1 base; nucleotides not matched to a gene: 11. CDR3 region: CASSQVPVGSGGTDTQYF. CDR3 bases: TGCGCCAGCAGCCAAGTGCCCGTAGGGAGCGGGGGCACAGATACGCAGTATTTT.

The chain combines TRBV25-1 with TRBJ1-6, with 10 bases identical to TRBD1. Per the germline V gene, CDR1 is MGHDK and CDR2 is SYGVNS. V was pared by 6 bases and J by 0 bases, with 5 bases of the junction left unmatched. This CDR3 has 17 residues. CDR3 coding DNA: TGTGCCAGCAGGAGGACAGGGGGGAGCTCCTATAATTCACCCCTCCACTTT. The encoded protein is CASRRTGGSSYNSPLHF.

This clone occurred many times. V and J are TRBV7-8 and TRBJ2-5, with D possibly TRBD2 on 5 matching bases. Trimming took off 5 bases at V and 5 bases at J, with 21 bases between the two ends. Germline assignment: CDR1 SGHVS and CDR2 FQNEAQ. The CDR3 runs 16 residues. The CDR3 loop reads CASSNIASTGMETQYF. In DNA, the CDR3 is TGTGCCAGCAGCAATATCGCTAGTACGGGGATGGAGACCCAGTACTTC.

This rearrangement joins TRBV6-6 to TRBJ2-2; 9 nucleotides agree with TRBD2. Losses at the gene ends were 5 bases for V and 5 bases for J; bases not matched to a gene: 15. Germline-derived CDR1 and CDR2 are MNHNY and SVGAGI (reference sequence). The CDR3 extends over 18 amino acids. Here the CDR3 reads CASSPRPAGGSQTGELFF. In nucleotides, the CDR3 is TGTGCCAGCAGTCCCCGGCCAGCGGGGGGTTCTCAAACCGGGGAGCTGTTTTTT.

The gene calls are TRBV7-6 and TRBJ2-1; D possibly corresponds to TRBD2 (6 bases). The CDR3 is 16 residues long. Germline CDR1 and CDR2: SGHVS and FNYEAQ. With 4 bases removed from V and 4 bases from J, the gap between germline ends came to 17 bases. CDR3 sequence (DNA): TGTGCCAGCAGCTCCTCGAGCCCTAGCGCTTACAATGAGCAGTTCTTC. This codes for CASSSSSPSAYNEQFF.

The genes are TRBV7-2 and TRBJ1-3; 8 positions match TRBD1. Germline V gene sequence: CDR1 SGHTA, CDR2 FQGNSA. The CDR3 consists of 15 residues. Trimming took 3 bases from V and 2 from J; bases not matched to a gene: 3. DNA for the CDR3: TGTGCCAGCAGCTTTACAGGGGGAACTGGAAACACCATATATTTT. It encodes CASSFTGGTGNTIYF. The whole variable domain, filled in from reference TRBV7-2 and TRBJ1-3, reads GAGVSQSPSNKVTEKGKDVELRCDPISGHTALYWYRQSLGQGLEFLIYFQGNSAPDKSGLPSDRFSAERTGGSVSTLTIQRTQQEDSAVYLCASSFTGGTGNTIYFGEGSWLTVV.

DNA for the CDR3: TGTGCCAGCAGTCACCGGACAGGGGGCGTTTGGTATGGCTACACCTTC. Translated: CASSHRTGGVWYGYTF. The V and J genes are TRBV28 and TRBJ1-2; TRBD1 matches 11 bases. The CDR3 loop spans 16 amino acids. Germline loops: CDR1 MDHEN, CDR2 SYDVKM. V shed 5 bases, J shed 5 bases, and the junction held 10 bases outside the gene matches.

This chain links TRBV7-2 with TRBJ2-2; D is uncertain. V shed 3 bases and J shed 4 bases, with 3 bases lying between them. CDR1 and CDR2 from the germline V gene are SGHTA and FQGNSA. The CDR3 sequence is 12 residues long. The CDR3 DNA is TGTGCCAGCAGCTTTAGCACCGGGGAGCTGTTTTTT. Its translation: CASSFSTGELFF.

The gene calls are TRBV10-1 and TRBJ1-3; D is perhaps TRBD1 (6 bases). CDR3 size: 20 residues. From germline, CDR1 is WNHNN and CDR2 SYGVQD (reference sequence). Deletions cut 8 bases from V and 0 bases from J, with 29 bases between. CDR3 nucleotides: TGCGCCAGCGGTGCTATGACGGCTACAGGGACCGCTCGCTCTGGAAACACCATATATTTT. Translating it yields CASGAMTATGTARSGNTIYF.